This paragraph covers one TCR beta chain sequence. Its antigen is unknown. This record belongs to a study of shared clonotypes between healthy human individuals. The study's findings and limits: With few donors, the genetic and exposure-history diversity represented was limited. Apart from blood, nothing was sampled; tissue repertoires likely differ. The naive CD4 repertoires of a handful of donors were compared, and about 5% of clonotypes were shared. It was the non-shared clonotypes that had lower generation probabilities than clonotypes shared by all four donors.

Germline CDR1 is LNHDA and CDR2 is SQIVND (reference sequence). Between the trimmed V and J ends, which lost 2 bases and 1 base, there was a span of 11 bases. The CDR3 contains 15 residues. Profiled with immunoSEQ multiplex PCR; TCRdb holds only in-frame clones, not every one. The sample carries around 2.3 million clones, around 95% recorded once. This chain uses TRBV19 with TRBJ1-1; D is unclear. The origin of this receptor is a man aged 18 to 29 in good health. Source material: naive CD4+ T cells sorted from blood. Subset indicated: CD45RA+ positively selected. CDR3 amino acids: CASSITSFPNTEAFF. CDR3 DNA sequence: TGTGCCAGTAGTATAACCTCGTTTCCGAACACTGAAGCTTTCTTT.